Listed below are T cell receptor beta chains from one sample, sequenced in a study of OX40 agonist ivuxolimab in advanced cancers. Profiling relied on immunoSEQ multiplex PCR, and the TCRdb table lists in-frame clones only, not all of them. The repertoire has around 150,000 clones, just over 90% of them found once; the top ten carry approximately 0.93%. The material was CD4+ or CD8+ T cells sorted from blood, obtained in a trial of the OX40 agonist ivuxolimab. These receptor sequences come from an adult with an advanced solid tumor such as melanoma, head and neck, liver or kidney cancer. Each CDR3 is given with its conserved first and last residue. A D gene is named only where the DNA matches it firmly. Size is stated for part of the rows, as once, few or many counts, or as a class when the clone is expanded.

DNA,CDR3,J,V,size,D
TGTGCCAGCAGTTACTCGCGGCCCTTCATGGGGACTGAAGCTTTCTTT,CASSYSRPFMGTEAFF,TRBJ1-1,TRBV6-4,once,.
TGTGCCACCAGCCTCCAGGGACTACAAGAGACCCAGTACTTC,CATSLQGLQETQYF,TRBJ2-5,TRBV15,.,TRBD2
TGTGCCAGCAGTCAGACGGCCGGCGAGCAGTACTTC,CASSQTAGEQYF,TRBJ2-7,TRBV6-1,.,.
TGCGCCAGCAGCTTAACGAGCGGGAGTGTTAGCTACAATGAGCAGTTCTTC,CASSLTSGSVSYNEQFF,TRBJ2-1,TRBV5-1,.,TRBD2
TGTGCCAGCAGTATCAGGGGGAAGGGGGCCAAAAACATTCAGTACTTC,CASSIRGKGAKNIQYF,TRBJ2-4,TRBV28,once,TRBD1
TGTGCCAGCAGTTACTCCCGCTGGGATGGCTACACCTTC,CASSYSRWDGYTF,TRBJ1-2,TRBV6-5,.,.
TGTGCCAGCAGCTTAACCCGAGGGGGAAGCACAGATACGCAGTATTTT,CASSLTRGGSTDTQYF,TRBJ2-3,TRBV11-2,.,.
TGTGCCAGCAGCTTAGGCAGGGGAGGAGGCTCTTATAATTCACCCCTCCACTTT,CASSLGRGGGSYNSPLHF,TRBJ1-6,TRBV7-2,.,.
TGTGCCAGCTCCCTCACCTACGAGCAGTACTTC,CASSLTYEQYF,TRBJ2-7,TRBV21-1,few,.
TGCGCCAGCAGCTCCCGGGGACAGGGGTGGAACACTGAAGCTTTCTTT,CASSSRGQGWNTEAFF,TRBJ1-1,TRBV5-1,once,TRBD1
TGTGCCAGCAGCAGGGGACAGGGCTATGGCTACACCTTC,CASSRGQGYGYTF,TRBJ1-2,TRBV7-2,.,TRBD1
TGTGCCAGCAGTTTAGACAGGGGGAATTCACCCCTCCACTTT,CASSLDRGNSPLHF,TRBJ1-6,TRBV7-9,once,TRBD1
TGTGCCAGCAGTTTGGCGGGGAGCCTCTACGAGCAGTACTTC,CASSLAGSLYEQYF,TRBJ2-7,TRBV27,.,.
TGTGCCTGGAGCCGACAGGGCTACGAGCAGTACTTC,CAWSRQGYEQYF,TRBJ2-7,TRBV30,.,TRBD1
TGTGCCAGCACCGGTGGGGACTCCGGGGGCCTTCTTAGCAATCAGCCCCAGCATTTT,CASTGGDSGGLLSNQPQHF,TRBJ1-5,TRBV7-6,once,.
TGTGCCAGCAGTCCGGGAGGGCACTATGGCTACACCTTC,CASSPGGHYGYTF,TRBJ1-2,TRBV28,.,.
TGTGCCAGCAGTTTAACGGTCCTAGGGAGACTAGGGCTCGGGGAGCTGTTTTTT,CASSLTVLGRLGLGELFF,TRBJ2-2,TRBV28,.,.
TGCGCCAGCAGCTTGGCCGGGATAGCGGGAGAGTACGAGCAGTACTTC,CASSLAGIAGEYEQYF,TRBJ2-7,TRBV5-1,.,TRBD2
TGTGCCAGCAGCGTAGGGGCGGGATCCTACAATGAGCAGTTCTTC,CASSVGAGSYNEQFF,TRBJ2-1,TRBV9,once,.
TGTGCCAGCAGCCAAGGGCAGGGGGGAGAGACCCAGTACTTC,CASSQGQGGETQYF,TRBJ2-5,TRBV4-2,.,.
TGCGCCAGCAGCTTGGAAGGACAGGGGCAGTGGAATGAGCAGTTCTTC,CASSLEGQGQWNEQFF,TRBJ2-1,TRBV5-1,.,TRBD1
TGTGCCAGCAGTTTCACCGGGACAGGGATATCCGAGCAGTACTTC,CASSFTGTGISEQYF,TRBJ2-7,TRBV28,once,TRBD1
TGCGCCAGCAGCCCATCGGGACAGGGTCGGGATGGCTACACCTTC,CASSPSGQGRDGYTF,TRBJ1-2,TRBV4-3,.,TRBD1
TGTGCCAGCAGTGAATCGAGGGGGGTGGCAGATACGCAGTATTTT,CASSESRGVADTQYF,TRBJ2-3,TRBV6-1,.,.
TGTGCCAGCAGCTTAGCGGGGGGTAATGGCTACACCTTC,CASSLAGGNGYTF,TRBJ1-2,TRBV7-2,.,.
TGTGCCAGCAGTCCCCCTACGGCGGGGGGGCACAATGAGCAGTTCTTC,CASSPPTAGGHNEQFF,TRBJ2-1,TRBV28,.,TRBD2
TGTGCCAGCAGCTTGGGACAGGGTTGGGAAAAACTGTTTTTT,CASSLGQGWEKLFF,TRBJ1-4,TRBV7-2,.,TRBD1
TGTGCCAGCAGCCAAGATAGGATTAGGTGGGGGCAAAGAGAAGAAAAACTGTTTTTT,CASSQDRIRWGQREEKLFF,TRBJ1-4,TRBV14,.,.
TGTGCCAGCAGTGACTCGGGCGGGACTAACACCGGGGAGCTGTTTTTT,CASSDSGGTNTGELFF,TRBJ2-2,TRBV6-4,once,.
TGTGCCAGCTCACCCGTCGGGAACACTGAAGCTTTCTTT,CASSPVGNTEAFF,TRBJ1-1,TRBV18,.,.